One and the same sample provided the 27 T cell receptor beta chains below, sequenced in a study of T cell changes during pregnancy in multiple sclerosis. Sequencing was performed with immunoSEQ multiplex PCR; in TCRdb, only in-frame clones are kept and a portion is missing. The sample gives about 48,000 clones, 88% of which show up once; 1.2% is in the top ten. This sample comprised CD4+ T cells from peripheral blood mononuclear cells, obtained in the second trimester of pregnancy. These receptors were obtained from a female donor with multiple sclerosis, enrolled in a pregnancy study.

This rearrangement joins TRBV5-4 to TRBJ1-1; no clear D gene. The length of the CDR3 is 13 residues. Germline lookup yields CDR1 SGHNT and CDR2 YYREEE (reference sequence). V was pared by 0 bases and J by 3 bases, with 6 bases between. The CDR3 nucleotides are TGTGCCAGCAGCTTGGCAGAGGACACTGAAGCTTTCTTT. Its translation: CASSLAEDTEAFF.

The J gene is TRBJ2-7, the V gene TRBV11-2, with D unresolved. This CDR3 contains 14 residues. Trimming left V 0 bases short and J 3 bases short, with 9 bases between. Germline V gene lookup returns CDR1 SGHAT and CDR2 FQNNGV. The CDR3 DNA sequence: TGTGCCAGCAGCTTAGAATTTGCGGTCTACGAGCAGTACTTC. Translating gives CASSLEFAVYEQYF.

This chain uses TRBV28 with TRBJ2-7; D remains unclear. The germline V and J ends were trimmed by 5 bases and 6 bases, with 11 bases remaining between them. This CDR3 has 12 residues. Per the germline V gene, CDR1 is MDHEN and CDR2 is SYDVKM. In DNA, the CDR3 is TGTGCCAGCAGTCAAGACAATTCCGAGCAGTACTTC. This codes for CASSQDNSEQYF.

The chain links TRBV7-8 to TRBJ2-7; 8 bases match TRBD2. The J segment lost 4 bases and the V segment lost 5 bases, leaving 13 bases of the junction unmatched. The CDR3 runs 16 residues. CDR1 and CDR2 from the germline V gene are SGHVS and FQNEAQ. The CDR3 spells CASSRAGRAGRYEQYF. Here the CDR3 DNA reads TGTGCCAGCAGCCGTGCCGGGAGGGCGGGACGATACGAGCAGTACTTC.

The gene calls are TRBV4-1 and TRBJ2-5; 9 bases map to TRBD2. The better agreement between TRBJ2-7 and the DNA end casts doubt on the J call. Germline CDR1 and CDR2: MGHRA and YSYEKL. The CDR3 totals 16 residues. In DNA, the CDR3 is TGCGCCAGCAGCCAAGGACACGGGACTAGCATTGACGAGCAGTACTTC. Residues: CASSQGHGTSIDEQYF.

V is TRBV27 and J is TRBJ1-3; TRBD1 aligns across 9 bases. From germline, CDR1 is MNHEY and CDR2 SMNVEV (reference sequence). The CDR3 is made up of 16 amino acids. The V and J ends lost 5 bases and 2 bases, in that order; junction bases with no gene match: 7. In DNA, the CDR3 is TGTGCCAGCAGTCCGTACAGGGGGCTAACTGGAAACACCATATATTTT. This encodes CASSPYRGLTGNTIYF.

V and J are TRBV10-2 and TRBJ1-3; D unclear. Trimming left V 6 bases short and J 3 bases short, with 6 bases between. Germline assignment: CDR1 WSHSY and CDR2 SAAADI. The CDR3 has 12 residues. CDR3: CASRNSGNTIYF. CDR3 DNA sequence: TGCGCCAGCAGGAATAGTGGAAACACCATATATTTT.

This clone was picked up a small number of times. The rearrangement links TRBV7-3 to TRBJ1-1; maybe TRBD1 (5 bases). This CDR3 has 13 residues. Germline V gene data show CDR1 as SGHTA and CDR2 as FQGTGA. With 5 bases removed from V and 7 bases from J, the gap between germline ends came to 14 bases. The DNA for the CDR3 is TGTGCCAGCAGCCCCCAGTACGACAGTGAAGCTTTCTTT. This codes for CASSPQYDSEAFF.

The rearrangement uses TRBV5-1 and TRBJ2-2; 7 bases line up with TRBD2. Per germline, CDR1 SGHRS and CDR2 YFSETQ. With V trimmed by 0 bases and J by 4 bases, 3 bases remained unmatched. The CDR3 has 15 amino acids. The CDR3 DNA is TGCGCCAGCAGCTTGGTACCGGGAGGCACCGGGGAGCTGTTTTTT. It yields the protein CASSLVPGGTGELFF.

V usage is TRBV6-4 and J usage is TRBJ1-1, with a tentative D call TRBD1 (5 bases). Germline V gene sequence: CDR1 MRHNA, CDR2 SNTAGT. Trimming cost V 6 bases and J 11 bases, with 22 bases left between them. This CDR3 has 14 amino acids. In DNA, the CDR3 is TGTGCCAGCAGCAGCACCGTGGGGGGGACGGCCGCTTTCTTT. This codes for CASSSTVGGTAAFF.

The rearrangement joins TRBV5-4 to TRBJ1-2; D is unresolved. Germline CDR1 is SGHNT and CDR2 is YYREEE (reference sequence). The CDR3 sequence is 13 residues long. Trimming shortened V by 1 base and J by 7 bases, and 11 bases separated the two germline ends. CDR3 amino acids: CASSLIKHPGYTF. The CDR3 nucleotides read TGTGCCAGCAGCTTGATCAAACACCCTGGCTACACCTTC.

This sequence joins TRBV28 and TRBJ2-1, with a tentative D call TRBD2 (7 bases). In germline, CDR1 is MDHEN, CDR2 SYDVKM. This CDR3 comprises 21 residues. The germline V and J ends were trimmed by 5 bases and 0 bases, with 29 bases remaining between them. Written as DNA, the CDR3 is TGTGCCAGCAGTACCCGGGGTAGCGGGCTTCGAGGGGGAATCTCCTACAATGAGCAGTTCTTC. Its translation is CASSTRGSGLRGGISYNEQFF.

The chain has TRBV2 and TRBJ2-1; 8 bases align to TRBD1. Germline values: CDR1 SNHLY, CDR2 FYNNEI. V was clipped by 4 bases and J by 8 bases; unmatched bases: 7. This CDR3 has 14 residues. The CDR3 reads CASSAYRGVDEQFF. In nucleotides, the CDR3 is TGTGCCAGCAGTGCTTACAGGGGGGTTGATGAGCAGTTCTTC.

The V gene is TRBV7-9, the J gene TRBJ2-2; 8 nucleotides line up with TRBD1. This CDR3 contains 15 residues. Trimming at V came to 4 bases and at J to 3 bases, leaving 4 bases not matched to a gene. Germline CDR1 SEHNR, CDR2 FQNEAQ (reference sequence). This CDR3 is CASSSRTGYTGELFF. CDR3 coding DNA: TGTGCCAGCAGCTCTAGGACAGGGTACACCGGGGAGCTGTTTTTT.

This chain links TRBV14 with TRBJ2-4; 7 bases fit TRBD1. V shed 7 bases and J 9 bases; nucleotides not matched to a gene: 9. The germline V gene encodes CDR1 SGHDN and CDR2 FVKESK. This CDR3 spans 13 amino acids. The CDR3 protein is CASTPGGVGIQYF. The CDR3 DNA reads TGTGCCAGCACCCCAGGGGGAGTAGGCATTCAGTACTTC.

The chain carries TRBV5-1 and TRBJ1-3; no reliable D call. The CDR3 extends over 15 amino acids. Trimming removed 2 bases at V and 4 bases at J, with 13 bases between. CDR1 is SGHRS and CDR2 is YFSETQ in the germline V gene. The CDR3, as DNA: TGCGCCAGCAGCTTTCTCGAGGGAGGGGGAAACACCATATATTTT. Its translation: CASSFLEGGGNTIYF.

The chain has TRBV9 and TRBJ1-6; D gene ambiguous. The CDR3 totals 15 residues. Germline values: CDR1 SGDLS, CDR2 YYNGEE. V dropped 1 base and J dropped 6 bases, with 11 bases sitting between them. In nucleotides, the CDR3 is TGTGCCAGCAGCGTAAAAGAGGGTGGTAATTCACCCCTCCACTTT. As protein: CASSVKEGGNSPLHF. The full variable domain, in which reference TRBV9 and TRBJ1-6 provide the parts outside the CDR3, is DSGVTQTPKHLITATGQRVTLRCSPRSGDLSVYWYQQSLDQGLQFLIQYYNGEERAKGNILERFSAQQFPDLHSELNLSSLELGDSALYFCASSVKEGGNSPLHFGNGTRLTVT.

The rearrangement uses TRBV2 and TRBJ1-3, with D possibly TRBD1 on 5 matching bases. This CDR3 is 16 amino acids long. Trimming shortened V by 2 bases and J by 2 bases, and 13 bases separated the two germline ends. Germline assignment: CDR1 SNHLY and CDR2 FYNNEI. The CDR3 sequence: CASSERSGFTGNTIYF. CDR3 coding DNA: TGTGCCAGCAGTGAAAGATCAGGGTTCACTGGAAACACCATATATTTT.

This chain connects TRBV6-1 to TRBJ1-6; 7 bases are shared with TRBD1. Germline V gene data show CDR1 as MNHNS and CDR2 as SASEGT. The V segment lost 2 bases and the J segment 10 bases; nucleotides outside the gene matches: 5. There are 14 residues in the CDR3. The DNA for the CDR3 is TGTGCCAGCAGTGAACTGACAGGGCGATCACCCCTCCACTTT. Translating it yields CASSELTGRSPLHF.

The chain employs TRBV28 and TRBJ2-7; 9 positions agree with TRBD1. Germline V gene sequence: CDR1 MDHEN, CDR2 SYDVKM. Trimming at V came to 4 bases and at J to 5 bases, leaving 6 bases not matched to a gene. The CDR3 runs 14 residues. CDR3 DNA: TGTGCCAGCAGTTCGGGACAGGGAGATGACGAGCAGTACTTC. Protein sequence: CASSSGQGDDEQYF.

The CDR3 DNA reads as TGTGCCAGCAGTTTGACCGGGACAGGGGCTGGCGAGCAGTACTTC. This sequence encodes CASSLTGTGAGEQYF. This chain connects TRBV6-5 to TRBJ2-7, with 10 bases fitting TRBD1. The CDR3 has 15 amino acids. Losses at the gene ends were 4 bases for V and 6 bases for J; bases not matched to a gene: 9. CDR1 MNHEY and CDR2 SVGAGI come from the germline V gene.

V usage is TRBV29-1 and J usage is TRBJ2-3; 11 bases align to TRBD2. This CDR3 is 14 amino acids long. V was pared by 6 bases and J by 1 base, with 3 bases of the junction left unmatched. Germline assignment: CDR1 SQVTM and CDR2 ANQGSEA. CDR3 sequence: CSVGGLAGTDTQYF. The CDR3 region has the DNA TGCAGCGTGGGGGGACTAGCGGGCACAGATACGCAGTATTTT.

The J gene is TRBJ1-2, the V gene TRBV28, with D uncertain. Germline values: CDR1 MDHEN, CDR2 SYDVKM. The V and J ends lost 3 bases and 4 bases respectively, with 6 bases between them. CDR3 length: 12 residues. The CDR3 is CASSLRTYGYTF. In nucleotides, the CDR3 is TGTGCCAGCAGTTTGCGTACCTATGGCTACACCTTC.

As concerns this clone: The same CDR3 arises from other DNA sequences in this sample as well. The chain employs TRBV7-9 and TRBJ2-2; 12 nucleotides match TRBD1. Germline V gene data show CDR1 as SEHNR and CDR2 as FQNEAQ (reference sequence). The CDR3 consists of 16 residues. V dropped 4 bases and J dropped 7; count of bases not matched to a gene: 7. The CDR3 DNA follows: TGTGCCAGCAGCTCTCCGGGACAGGGGGCTGACGGGGAGCTGTTTTTT. It codes for CASSSPGQGADGELFF.

This chain joins TRBV5-1 and TRBJ2-5; D perhaps matches TRBD2 (5 bases). The CDR3 loop spans 15 amino acids. The germline gives CDR1 SGHRS, CDR2 YFSETQ. V was cut by 2 bases and J by 5 bases, with 16 bases left in between. CDR3 sequence (DNA): TGCGCCAGCAGCTTTCTTTCTGGGAGTGGGGAGACCCAGTACTTC. This translates into CASSFLSGSGETQYF.

The chain uses TRBV10-1 and TRBJ2-7, with 11 bases matching TRBD1. The CDR3 is 17 amino acids. Germline V CDR1 and CDR2: WNHNN, SYGVQD (reference sequence). V was pared by 0 bases and J by 3 bases, with 7 bases of the junction left unmatched. CDR3 loop: CASSESLFGTGGYEQYF. CDR3 nucleotide sequence: TGCGCCAGCAGTGAGTCTCTTTTTGGGACAGGGGGCTACGAGCAGTACTTC.

This rearrangement joins TRBV27 to TRBJ1-5, with 7 bases aligning to TRBD1. From germline, CDR1 is MNHEY and CDR2 SMNVEV (reference sequence). This CDR3 contains 14 residues. After removal of 6 bases from V and 6 bases from J, the junction contained 8 bases not matched to a gene. The CDR3 protein is CASSSPGDSQPQHF. For the CDR3, the DNA is TGTGCCAGCAGCTCCCCAGGGGACAGTCAGCCCCAGCATTTT.